What follows are 14 T cell receptor beta chains derived from one specimen sequenced in a study of cytomegalovirus exposure and HLA in healthy donors. TCRdb's copy holds only in-frame clones and misses some; the assay was immunoSEQ multiplex PCR. Here the sample spans 55,000 to 80,000 clones, just under 95% being singletons. Sample: PBMCs. The receptor source for this set is a woman under 30 in good health and CMV-seropositive.

J is TRBJ2-2 and V is TRBV5-6; TRBD1 is a possible D gene (6 bases). CDR3 length equals 17 residues. Per the germline V gene, CDR1 is SGHDT and CDR2 is YYEEEE. V lost 3 bases, J lost 2 bases, and 17 bases lay in between. The CDR3 loop is CASSYPGTPSNTGELFF. The DNA of the CDR3 is TGTGCCAGCAGCTATCCGGGGACACCCTCTAACACCGGGGAGCTGTTTTTT.

V and J are TRBV23-1 and TRBJ2-7; 8 nucleotides match TRBD1. TRBV23-1 is placed among ORFs of uncertain function. Trimming cost V 0 bases and J 4 bases; bases outside gene matches: 14. This CDR3 has 18 amino acids. The DNA of the CDR3 is TGCGCCAGCAGTCAATCAGGTAGGGGAACAGGGGGTCATTACGAGCAGTACTTC. Translation gives CASSQSGRGTGGHYEQYF.

The chain recombines TRBV7-8 with TRBJ2-4, with unresolved D. The germline V gene has CDR1 SGHVS and CDR2 FQNEAQ. CDR3 size: 15 residues. The V and J ends lost 2 bases and 0 bases respectively, with 8 bases between them. The CDR3 protein is CASSLNNGAKNIQYF. Written as DNA, the CDR3 is TGTGCCAGCAGCTTAAATAACGGAGCCAAAAACATTCAGTACTTC. Using reference TRBV7-8 and TRBJ2-4 for the parts outside the CDR3, the full variable domain is GAGVSQSPRYKVAKRGQDVALRCDPISGHVSLFWYQQALGQGPEFLTYFQNEAQLDKSGLPSDRFFAERPEGSVSTLKIQRTQQEDSAVYLCASSLNNGAKNIQYFGAGTRLSVL.

The rearrangement uses TRBV30 and TRBJ2-5; possible D gene TRBD1, 6 bases. Germline assignment: CDR1 GTSNPN and CDR2 SVGIG (reference sequence). V was shortened by 2 bases and J by 7 bases, with 20 bases between the two germline ends. The CDR3 runs to 15 residues. The CDR3 nucleotides are TGTGCCTGGAGTCTGGGACACGGGTTTTACGGGACCCAGTACTTC. This sequence encodes CAWSLGHGFYGTQYF.

The genes are TRBV27 and TRBJ2-1, with D tentatively TRBD2 (6 bases). This CDR3 is 20 amino acids long. Germline loops: CDR1 MNHEY, CDR2 SMNVEV (reference sequence). Between the trimmed V and J ends, which lost 3 bases and 5 bases, there was a span of 29 bases. For the CDR3, the DNA is TGTGCCAGCAGTTTCCTTGAACTAGCAGTCAAATCCTCCTTCCACAATGAGCAGTTCTTC. This encodes CASSFLELAVKSSFHNEQFF.

This clone was detected only once. The gene calls are TRBV6-6 and TRBJ2-7; 9 nucleotides agree with TRBD1. Unmatched junction bases numbered 4, after V lost 0 bases and J lost 4 bases. The CDR3 is 15 amino acids. The germline gives CDR1 MNHNY, CDR2 SVGAGI (reference sequence). CDR3 sequence reads: CASSYSTQGAYEQYF. The CDR3 DNA is TGTGCCAGCAGTTACTCGACACAGGGGGCGTACGAGCAGTACTTC.

The V gene is TRBV29-1, the J gene TRBJ2-4; 8 bases are shared with TRBD1. J gave up 5 bases and V 7 bases, and 1 base lay outside the gene matches. The CDR3 runs to 11 residues. Germline V gives CDR1 SQVTM, CDR2 ANQGSEA. The CDR3 nucleotides are TGCAGCGGGGGACAGGAAAACATTCAGTACTTC. Translation gives CSGGQENIQYF. The full variable domain, rest sourced from reference TRBV29-1 and TRBJ2-4, is SAVISQKPSRDICQRGTSLTIQCQVDSQVTMMFWYRQQPGQSLTLIATANQGSEATYESGFVIDKFPISRPNLTFSTLTVSNMSPEDSSIYLCSGGQENIQYFGAGTRLSVL.

DNA for the CDR3: TGTGCCAGCAGCACAACCAGGGGTGGCAATCAGCCCCAGCATTTT. Translation: CASSTTRGGNQPQHF. The chain is built from TRBV7-8 and TRBJ1-5; TRBD1 might be the D (6 bases). The CDR3 has 15 amino acids. V lost 5 bases and J lost 2, with 13 bases in between. Germline lookup yields CDR1 SGHVS and CDR2 FQNEAQ.

The chain combines TRBV11-3 with TRBJ2-1; the D gene is possibly TRBD2 (5 bases). V gave up 1 base and J gave up 10 bases, with 11 bases separating them. The CDR3 totals 13 residues. Per germline, CDR1 SGHNT and CDR2 YENEEA. The CDR3 DNA reads as TGTGCCAGCAGCTTAGGGCTAGCTCAAGAGCAGTTCTTC. It translates to CASSLGLAQEQFF.

The chain combines TRBV29-1 with TRBJ1-2, with 8 bases aligning to TRBD1. V lost 4 bases and J lost 5; bases outside the gene matches: 9. CDR1 SQVTM and CDR2 ANQGSEA come from the germline V gene. The CDR3 runs 14 residues. CDR3 region: CSVGPTGGEYGYTF. The CDR3 bases are TGCAGCGTTGGCCCTACAGGGGGAGAATATGGCTACACCTTC. Full variable domain (outside the CDR3, taken from reference TRBV29-1 and TRBJ1-2): SAVISQKPSRDICQRGTSLTIQCQVDSQVTMMFWYRQQPGQSLTLIATANQGSEATYESGFVIDKFPISRPNLTFSTLTVSNMSPEDSSIYLCSVGPTGGEYGYTFGSGTRLTVV.

This clone was picked up one time. The gene calls are TRBV7-9 and TRBJ2-7; D unresolved. This CDR3 comprises 14 residues. The germline V gene has CDR1 SEHNR and CDR2 FQNEAQ (reference sequence). Trimming pared 3 bases from V and 3 bases from J, leaving 12 bases between. This CDR3 reads CASSFTVSGYEQYF. The CDR3 bases are TGTGCCAGCAGCTTCACGGTTTCGGGCTACGAGCAGTACTTC.

The chain joins TRBV28 to TRBJ2-1; 8 bases are shared with TRBD2. V shed 3 bases and J 1 base; nucleotides not matched to a gene: 11. CDR3 length equals 18 residues. Germline CDR1 is MDHEN and CDR2 is SYDVKM. CDR3 loop: CASSFGLALLRSYNEQFF. As DNA, the CDR3 is TGTGCCAGCAGTTTTGGACTAGCCCTCCTGAGGTCCTACAATGAGCAGTTCTTC.

This sequence joins TRBV28 and TRBJ2-7; TRBD2 aligns across 9 bases. Trimming at V came to 4 bases and at J to 1 base, leaving 5 bases not matched to a gene. The germline V gene has CDR1 MDHEN and CDR2 SYDVKM. CDR3 length: 15 residues. The CDR3 sequence is CASSSIAGVSYEQYF. CDR3 sequence (DNA): TGTGCCAGCAGTTCCATAGCGGGAGTTTCCTACGAGCAGTACTTC.

J is TRBJ2-5 and V is TRBV5-1, with D possibly being TRBD2 (6 bases). This CDR3 has 17 amino acids. Germline CDR1 is SGHRS and CDR2 is YFSETQ. V was shortened by 0 bases and J by 4 bases, with 19 bases between the two germline ends. CDR3 residues: CASSLGAGPSARETQYF. The DNA for the CDR3 is TGCGCCAGCAGCTTGGGGGCAGGACCTAGCGCACGAGAGACCCAGTACTTC.